Below, 30 T cell receptor beta chains from the same sample are listed, as sequenced in a study of identical twins. TCRdb independently ran MiXCR on the 5' RACE reads; one entry per CDR3 protein. The table lists nearly 650,000 distinct CDR3 sequences, under 8.5% of them singletons. The same data also went into a second study, on yellow fever vaccine responses in identical twins.

Sequencing input: PBMCs. The source of these receptors is a woman between 18 and 30 years old in good health.

This clonotype appeared a few times. This chain connects TRBV6-1 to TRBJ1-4, with D possibly TRBD1 on 5 matching bases. Per the germline V gene, CDR1 is MNHNS and CDR2 is SASEGT. Trimming left V 6 bases short and J 4 bases short, with 12 bases between. The length of the CDR3 is 14 residues. The CDR3 spells CASSKSQGNEKLFF. In DNA form, the CDR3 reads TGTGCCAGCAGCAAGTCCCAGGGTAATGAAAAACTGTTTTTT.

The V call is TRBV5-1, the J call TRBJ2-2; tentative D call: TRBD1 (6 bases). This CDR3 spans 14 amino acids. Trimming removed 2 bases from V and 10 bases from J, with 15 bases in between. Germline loops: CDR1 SGHRS, CDR2 YFSETQ. The chain's CDR3 is CASSFPKQGQELFF. CDR3 coding DNA: TGCGCCAGCAGCTTCCCCAAACAGGGTCAGGAGCTGTTTTTT.

This clonotype was counted a few times. The chain links TRBV21-1 to TRBJ2-6; TRBD2 is taken as the D call from the table, unchecked against the DNA. TRBV21-1 constitutes a pseudogene. The CDR3 is made up of 15 amino acids. In nucleotides, the CDR3 is TGTGCCGTGCAAGAGGGTCCTCCTGGGGCCAACGTCCTGACTTTC. This sequence encodes CAVQEGPPGANVLTF.

This clonotype was detected only a few times. Compared with germline, one end of the junction differs, possibly owing to a read error. J is TRBJ2-1 and V is TRBV7-9, with D perhaps assigned TRBD1 or TRBD2 (6 bases each). Germline V gene data show CDR1 as SEHNR and CDR2 as FQNEAQ (reference sequence). The CDR3 contains 16 residues. CDR3 DNA sequence: TGTGCCAGCAGCTTATCAGCCCCGGGGGCCTACAATAAGCAGTTCTTC. Translating it yields CASSLSAPGAYNKQFF.

This clonotype was recorded at least ten times. The rearrangement uses TRBV12-3 or TRBV12-4 and TRBJ1-1; D unclear. This CDR3 contains 13 residues. Between the trimmed V and J ends, which lost 6 bases and 8 bases, there was a span of 16 bases. Here the CDR3 reads CASSPRGGREAFF. CDR3 sequence (DNA): TGTGCCAGCAGCCCTCGGGGAGGGAGAGAAGCTTTCTTT.

The sample holds many counts of this clonotype. The genes are TRBV29-1 and TRBJ2-5, with D perhaps matching TRBD2 (5 bases). Germline-derived CDR1 and CDR2 are SQVTM and ANQGSEA. V gave up 4 bases and J gave up 1 base, with 13 bases separating them. The CDR3 consists of 14 residues. The CDR3, as DNA: TGCAGCGTTGGGAACGGACTCATCCAAGAGACCCAGTACTTC. Translation gives CSVGNGLIQETQYF.

The chain is built from TRBV11-2 and TRBJ1-3; 7 bases match TRBD1. The CDR3 sequence is 19 residues long. Germline CDR1 reads SGHAT; CDR2 reads FQNNGV. With V trimmed by 3 bases and J by 1 base, 15 bases remained unmatched. Here the CDR3 DNA reads TGTGCCAGCAGCTTCCCACAGGGACAGCCGATATTTTCTGGAAACACCATATATTTT. Translation: CASSFPQGQPIFSGNTIYF.

This clonotype has at least ten counts. The chain is built from TRBV27 and TRBJ2-5; TRBD1 aligns across 7 bases. Germline CDR1 MNHEY, CDR2 SMNVEV (reference sequence). Trimming at V came to 5 bases and at J to 3 bases, leaving 3 bases not matched to a gene. This CDR3 has 13 residues. In DNA, the CDR3 is TGTGCCAGCAGTCGGGACAGAAAAGAGACCCAGTACTTC. It encodes CASSRDRKETQYF.

The V call is TRBV11-2, the J call TRBJ2-2; D ambiguous. Trimming removed 5 bases at V and 0 bases at J, with 10 bases between. The CDR3 has 15 residues. Germline CDR1 reads SGHAT; CDR2 reads FQNNGV. The chain's CDR3 is CASSGRRSNTGELFF. The CDR3 DNA reads TGTGCCAGCAGCGGCAGGAGATCGAACACCGGGGAGCTGTTTTTT.

CDR3 nucleotides: TGTGCCAGCAGCTTACCCGGACTAGCGGGACCTTACGAGCAGTACTTC. Residues: CASSLPGLAGPYEQYF. V is TRBV7-8 and J is TRBJ2-7; 12 bases map to TRBD2. The CDR3 extends over 16 amino acids. From germline, CDR1 is SGHVS and CDR2 FQNEAQ. V lost 2 bases, J lost 4 bases, and 6 bases stayed unmatched.

This clonotype occurred a few times. This sequence joins TRBV13 and TRBJ2-2; TRBD2 is a possible D gene (6 bases). The germline CDR1 and CDR2 sequences are PRHDT and FYEKMQ (reference sequence). The CDR3 spans 16 residues. V was trimmed by 3 bases and J by 6 bases, leaving 17 bases between them. This CDR3 is CASSFLGDSYPGELFF. The CDR3 nucleotides are TGTGCCAGCAGCTTTTTAGGGGACTCGTATCCCGGGGAGCTGTTTTTT.

This clonotype came up many times. V is TRBV7-9 and J is TRBJ2-3; TRBD2 agrees at 9 bases. V was clipped by 5 bases and J by 0 bases; unmatched bases: 3. Germline loops: CDR1 SEHNR, CDR2 FQNEAQ (reference sequence). This CDR3 contains 15 residues. DNA for the CDR3: TGTGCCAGCAGCGCGACTAGCGGAAGCACAGATACGCAGTATTTT. Translating it yields CASSATSGSTDTQYF.

V is TRBV20-1 and J is TRBJ2-1; D is ambiguous. The germline V gene has CDR1 DFQATT and CDR2 SNEGSKA (reference sequence). The ends were cut back, 5 bases at V and 5 bases at J, with 10 bases in the middle. This CDR3 comprises 12 residues. The CDR3 DNA is TGCAGTGCTTTAGACACCAACAATGAGCAGTTCTTC. This sequence encodes CSALDTNNEQFF.

The J gene is TRBJ2-5, the V gene TRBV20-1, with D uncertain. The CDR3 has 12 amino acids. Germline V CDR1 and CDR2: DFQATT, SNEGSKA (reference sequence). V lost 6 bases and J 0 bases, leaving 8 bases between the germline ends. The CDR3 region is CSAKAYQETQYF. CDR3 nucleotides: TGCAGTGCGAAAGCATACCAAGAGACCCAGTACTTC.

The chain couples TRBV5-5 to TRBJ2-2, with TRBD2 matching over 7 bases. V was pared by 2 bases and J by 0 bases, with 4 bases of the junction left unmatched. CDR1 and CDR2 (germline): SGHKS, YYEKEE (reference sequence). The CDR3 runs 16 residues. CDR3 loop: CASSFEGLSNTGELFF. In DNA, the CDR3 is TGTGCCAGCAGCTTCGAGGGACTATCGAACACCGGGGAGCTGTTTTTT.

At least ten counts were recorded for this clonotype. The chain uses TRBV12-3 or TRBV12-4 and TRBJ2-5, with D uncertain. V lost 2 bases, J lost 2 bases, and 6 bases lay in between. This CDR3 spans 13 amino acids. The CDR3 DNA sequence: TGTGCCAGCAGTTTACCCCCGCAAGAGACCCAGTACTTC. Translating gives CASSLPPQETQYF.

This clonotype was picked up many times. The chain is built from TRBV29-1 and TRBJ1-1; 8 nucleotides match TRBD1. Germline V gene lookup returns CDR1 SQVTM and CDR2 ANQGSEA. The V and J ends lost 7 bases and 3 bases, in that order; junction bases with no gene match: 7. This CDR3 comprises 13 residues. The CDR3 nucleotides are TGCAGCGCCCCGACAGGGGCCTACACTGAAGCTTTCTTT. Residues: CSAPTGAYTEAFF.

This clonotype turned up a few times. The chain employs TRBV4-2 and TRBJ2-7; 11 bases are a match to TRBD1. Trimming took 0 bases from V and 5 from J; bases not matched to a gene: 9. CDR1 LGHNA and CDR2 YNFKEQ come from the germline V gene. The CDR3 has 17 amino acids. The CDR3 bases are TGTGCCAGCAGCCAAGACCCAGGGGACAGGGGGTTCGACGAGCAGTACTTC. Protein: CASSQDPGDRGFDEQYF.

There are many counts of this clonotype. J is TRBJ1-2 and V is TRBV29-1, with 9 nucleotides matching TRBD1. V dropped 7 bases and J dropped 5; count of bases not matched to a gene: 14. CDR3 length equals 15 residues. Looked up from germline, CDR1 is SQVTM and CDR2 is ANQGSEA. CDR3 bases: TGCAGCGCCCTTACAGGGGGCCTTCGGAGGTATGGCTACACCTTC. Protein: CSALTGGLRRYGYTF. Based on the CDR3 plus reference TRBV29-1 and TRBJ1-2, the full variable domain is SAVISQKPSRDICQRGTSLTIQCQVDSQVTMMFWYRQQPGQSLTLIATANQGSEATYESGFVIDKFPISRPNLTFSTLTVSNMSPEDSSIYLCSALTGGLRRYGYTFGSGTRLTVV.

This clonotype turned up a few times. V gene TRBV3-1 combines with J gene TRBJ2-1, with 11 bases lining up with TRBD2. Germline V lookup: CDR1 LGHDT, CDR2 YNNKEL (reference sequence). CDR3 length equals 16 residues. V dropped 5 bases and J dropped 7; count of bases not matched to a gene: 10. The CDR3 DNA follows: TGTGCCAGCAGCTTTAGCGGGGGGGTATTTGTGAATGAGCAGTTCTTC. Its protein product is CASSFSGGVFVNEQFF.

The table lists this clonotype with many counts. The V and J genes are TRBV11-2 and TRBJ2-5; 8 bases align to TRBD1. Germline V CDR1 and CDR2: SGHAT, FQNNGV. The CDR3 is 15 amino acids. J was trimmed by 4 bases and V by 5 bases; bases with no gene match: 9. DNA for the CDR3: TGTGCCAGCAGCGTCCAGGGGGCGATGGGAGAGACCCAGTACTTC. Translated: CASSVQGAMGETQYF.

The chain links TRBV12-3 or TRBV12-4 to TRBJ1-1; 7 bases are shared with TRBD1. This CDR3 spans 14 amino acids. J gave up 4 bases and V 6 bases, and 8 bases lay outside the gene matches. CDR3 residues: CASSPNRGGTEAFF. The CDR3 DNA reads TGTGCCAGCAGCCCTAACAGGGGAGGCACTGAAGCTTTCTTT.

This chain uses TRBV12-3 or TRBV12-4 with TRBJ1-1; D not resolved. The CDR3 has 12 amino acids. Trimming pared 7 bases from V and 0 bases from J, leaving 6 bases between. CDR3 bases: TGTGCCAGCAATTGGATGAACACTGAAGCTTTCTTT. Translated, it gives CASNWMNTEAFF.

About this clonotype: The junction differs from germline at one of its ends, possibly a read error. This chain connects TRBV28 to TRBJ1-6; perhaps TRBD1 as D (6 bases). The CDR3 spans 15 residues. The germline V gene encodes CDR1 MDHEN and CDR2 SYDVKM. The CDR3 loop reads CATSLDQGYNSPLHF. The CDR3, as DNA: TGTGCCACCAGTTTGGATCAGGGGTATAATTCACCCCTCCACTTT.

The sample holds a few counts of this clonotype. V and J are TRBV12-3 or TRBV12-4 and TRBJ2-1, with 7 bases identical to TRBD2. The CDR3 sequence is 15 residues long. After removal of 4 bases from V and 5 bases from J, the junction contained 8 bases not matched to a gene. This CDR3 is CASSYSSGTNNEQFF. The CDR3 nucleotides are TGTGCCAGCAGTTACAGCAGCGGGACCAACAATGAGCAGTTCTTC.

This clonotype was counted between two and nine times. The chain employs TRBV3-1 and TRBJ2-1; 10 bases are shared with TRBD2. Germline lookup yields CDR1 LGHDT and CDR2 YNNKEL (reference sequence). The CDR3 sequence is 17 residues long. The trim removed 1 base at V and 7 bases at J, leaving 10 bases unmatched. This chain's CDR3 is CASSQGLAGVSLNEQFF. CDR3 sequence (DNA): TGTGCCAGCAGCCAAGGTCTAGCGGGAGTCTCGCTTAATGAGCAGTTCTTC.

This clonotype was found many times. The V call is TRBV6-1, the J call TRBJ2-3; 13 positions agree with TRBD2. The CDR3 contains 18 residues. V dropped 5 bases and J dropped 0; count of bases not matched to a gene: 8. Germline assignment: CDR1 MNHNS and CDR2 SASEGT. CDR3 nucleotides: TGTGCCAGCAGTCCCCGGGGGACTAGCGGGGAAAGCACAGATACGCAGTATTTT. Translating gives CASSPRGTSGESTDTQYF.

DNA of the CDR3: TGTGCCAGCAGCCAACGACTAGCGGGATACGGGGAGCTGTTTTTT. Translation: CASSQRLAGYGELFF. This chain connects TRBV7-2 to TRBJ2-2; 11 positions match TRBD2. Germline CDR1 and CDR2: SGHTA and FQGNSA. CDR3 length equals 15 residues. Trimming at V came to 5 bases and at J to 7 bases, leaving 6 bases not matched to a gene. Drawing the rest from reference TRBV7-2 and TRBJ2-2, the complete variable domain is GAGVSQSPSNKVTEKGKDVELRCDPISGHTALYWYRQSLGQGLEFLIYFQGNSAPDKSGLPSDRFSAERTGGSVSTLTIQRTQQEDSAVYLCASSQRLAGYGELFFGEGSRLTVL.

Many counts were recorded for this clonotype. The rearrangement uses TRBV27 and TRBJ2-5; 11 bases agree with TRBD2. The CDR3 spans 15 residues. J was trimmed by 5 bases and V by 4 bases; bases with no gene match: 6. The germline V gene encodes CDR1 MNHEY and CDR2 SMNVEV (reference sequence). CDR3 bases: TGTGCCAGCAGTTCTAGCGGGAGGCCCCCGGAGACCCAGTACTTC. It translates to CASSSSGRPPETQYF.

The chain carries TRBV20-1 and TRBJ2-7; TRBD2 matches 11 bases. The CDR3 is made up of 15 amino acids. V lost 0 bases to trimming and J lost 4 bases; unmatched junction nucleotides: 5. CDR1 and CDR2 from the germline V gene are DFQATT and SNEGSKA (reference sequence). CDR3 DNA: TGCAGTGCTAGAGATTCGGCTAGCGGGAGGTACGAGCAGTACTTC. Translation: CSARDSASGRYEQYF.